This T cell receptor beta chain was sequenced during a study of neoadjuvant anti-PD-1 for oral cavity cancer. About the research overall: Patients without progression received a fourth nivolumab dose around day 43, then surgical resection on days 50-56.

The CDR3 spans 15 residues. V dropped 6 bases and J dropped 4; count of bases not matched to a gene: 6. Germline CDR1 is MDHEN and CDR2 is SYDVKM. Some clones are missing from TCRdb's copy, which holds only in-frame ones; the method was immunoSEQ multiplex PCR. Of about 9,300 clones in the sample, 65% to 80% were seen once. Broader study findings: Only a few patients per response group were TCR-analyzed; validation needed.

Worth noting for this clone: The antigen is unknown.

This TCR derives from a person aged 35-80 years with oral cavity squamous cell carcinoma. The sample here was tumor tissue, taken before nivolumab (anti-PD-1) treatment. V gene TRBV28 combines with J gene TRBJ2-5; 12 positions match TRBD1. The CDR3 region has the DNA TGTGCCAGCAGCTCCGGGACAGGGGGCATAGAGACCCAGTACTTC. Translating it yields CASSSGTGGIETQYF.